Each of the 9 T cell receptor beta chains below was sequenced from the same sample in a study of blood T cell repertoires in COVID-19. Assay: immunoSEQ multiplex PCR; the TCRdb copy retains only in-frame clones and omits some. The sample has roughly 300,000 clones; about 82% are singletons. Sequencing used peripheral blood. The receptor source for this set is a woman in her forties or fifties with acute or convalescent COVID-19.

The J gene is TRBJ2-6, the V gene TRBV29-1, with a tentative D call TRBD1 (6 bases). Germline assignment: CDR1 SQVTM and CDR2 ANQGSEA. Trimming removed 6 bases from V and 3 bases from J, with 18 bases in between. There are 16 residues in the CDR3. CDR3 amino acids: CSVRTELQIGANVLTF. The CDR3 DNA is TGCAGCGTAAGGACAGAGCTACAAATTGGGGCCAACGTCCTGACTTTC.

The chain couples TRBV5-6 to TRBJ1-6, with TRBD1 matching over 9 bases. Trimming at V came to 4 bases and at J to 6 bases, leaving 5 bases not matched to a gene. There are 15 residues in the CDR3. Germline V gene data show CDR1 as SGHDT and CDR2 as YYEEEE. This CDR3 reads CASSPNRGLNSPLHF. The CDR3 coding sequence is TGTGCCAGCAGCCCGAACAGGGGGCTTAATTCACCCCTCCACTTT.

This clone occurred once. The J gene is TRBJ1-4, the V gene TRBV7-9; a weak D match, TRBD1 (5 bases). The CDR3 length is 17 residues. Looked up from germline, CDR1 is SEHNR and CDR2 is FQNEAQ (reference sequence). Trimming took 0 bases from V and 3 from J, leaving 14 bases between them. Here the CDR3 reads CASSLAYRGSANEKLFF. CDR3 bases: TGTGCCAGCAGCTTAGCGTATAGGGGAAGCGCTAATGAAAAACTGTTTTTT. The whole variable domain, remainder taken from reference TRBV7-9 and TRBJ1-4, is DTGVSQNPRHKITKRGQNVTFRCDPISEHNRLYWYRQTLGQGPEFLTYFQNEAQLEKSRLLSDRFSAERPKGSFSTLEIQRTEQGDSAMYLCASSLAYRGSANEKLFFGSGTQLSVL.

The chain carries TRBV7-2 and TRBJ1-4; TRBD1 matches at 9 bases. Looked up from germline, CDR1 is SGHTA and CDR2 is FQGNSA. The V segment lost 3 bases and the J segment 2 bases; nucleotides outside the gene matches: 7. The CDR3 consists of 17 residues. CDR3 DNA: TGTGCCAGCAGCTTGGAACGGACAGGGGACACTAATGAAAAACTGTTTTTT. Its protein is CASSLERTGDTNEKLFF.

The chain combines TRBV28 with TRBJ1-2; D unclear. CDR1 is MDHEN and CDR2 is SYDVKM in the germline V gene. V lost 3 bases and J 2 bases, leaving 10 bases between the germline ends. There are 14 residues in the CDR3. The CDR3 protein is CASSFFGLNYGYTF. The DNA of the CDR3 is TGTGCCAGCAGTTTCTTTGGGCTGAACTATGGCTACACCTTC.

The genes are TRBV28 and TRBJ2-1; 12 bases match TRBD2. The length of the CDR3 is 19 residues. Looked up from germline, CDR1 is MDHEN and CDR2 is SYDVKM. Trimming at V came to 5 bases and at J to 3 bases, leaving 14 bases not matched to a gene. Here the CDR3 DNA reads TGTGCCAGCAGTCACCGGGACAGGGGACTAGCGGGCTACTACAATGAGCAGTTCTTC. Translating gives CASSHRDRGLAGYYNEQFF.

The chain uses TRBV27 and TRBJ1-5, with 10 bases that match TRBD1. V trimming: 6 bases; J trimming: 4 bases; junction bases outside the gene matches: 6. Germline lookup yields CDR1 MNHEY and CDR2 SMNVEV (reference sequence). This CDR3 is built from 15 residues. CDR3 region: CASRAGTGVNQPQHF. DNA for the CDR3: TGTGCCAGCAGAGCAGGGACAGGGGTTAATCAGCCCCAGCATTTT.

This clone was detected only once. The V gene is TRBV27, the J gene TRBJ2-5, with TRBD2 as a possible D gene (6 bases). Germline V gives CDR1 MNHEY, CDR2 SMNVEV (reference sequence). V shed 3 bases and J shed 1 base, with 15 bases lying between them. The CDR3 runs 16 residues. The CDR3 loop reads CASSFGRDSIQETQYF. CDR3 DNA: TGTGCCAGCAGTTTCGGAAGGGACTCCATCCAAGAGACCCAGTACTTC.

This chain connects TRBV2 to TRBJ2-7, with D hard to call. This CDR3 is built from 13 residues. CDR1 and CDR2 from the germline V gene are SNHLY and FYNNEI. V lost 4 bases to trimming and J lost 4 bases, with 11 bases between them. This CDR3 reads CASSANTRYEQYF. CDR3 DNA: TGTGCCAGCAGTGCCAACACGAGGTACGAGCAGTACTTC. Together with reference TRBV2 and TRBJ2-7, the CDR3 gives the full variable domain: EPEVTQTPSHQVTQMGQEVILRCVPISNHLYFYWYRQILGQKVEFLVSFYNNEISEKSEIFDDQFSVERPDGSNFTLKIRSTKLEDSAMYFCASSANTRYEQYFGPGTRLTVT.